These 5 T cell receptor beta chains originate from one sample sequenced in a study of blood T cell repertoires in COVID-19. Clones were sequenced by immunoSEQ multiplex PCR, and TCRdb holds only the in-frame ones, with some missing. The sample holds about 140,000 clones, about 84% seen once. Sequencing input: PBMCs or T cells enriched from blood (not recorded which). The receptor source for this set is a woman aged 18 to 35 who had been exposed to COVID-19.

This chain uses TRBV28 with TRBJ1-2, with TRBD1 identical over 7 bases. J gave up 4 bases and V 10 bases, and 3 bases lay outside the gene matches. Germline-derived CDR1 and CDR2 are MDHEN and SYDVKM. The CDR3 length is 11 residues. DNA of the CDR3: TGTGCCATAAGACAGGGCTATGGCTACACCTTC. Its translation: CAIRQGYGYTF.

The chain combines TRBV28 with TRBJ1-2, with no clear D. The CDR3 consists of 15 residues. Germline loops: CDR1 MDHEN, CDR2 SYDVKM. The V and J ends lost 6 bases and 8 bases respectively, with 22 bases between them. The CDR3 sequence is CASSHPGSSGLGYTF. The DNA for the CDR3 is TGTGCCAGCAGCCATCCGGGGAGTTCGGGGTTAGGCTACACCTTC.

The chain carries TRBV30 and TRBJ2-3, with unresolved D. The CDR3 sequence is 13 residues long. Deletions cut 4 bases from V and 1 base from J, with 9 bases between. Germline V gives CDR1 GTSNPN, CDR2 SVGIG (reference sequence). Here the CDR3 DNA reads TGTGCCTGGAAGGAAACAGGCACAGATACGCAGTATTTT. Translation gives CAWKETGTDTQYF.

CDR3 amino acids: CASSQDRGYTYEQYF. In DNA form, the CDR3 reads TGCGCCAGCAGCCAAGACAGGGGTTACACCTACGAGCAGTACTTC. The V and J genes are TRBV4-3 and TRBJ2-7, with D possibly being TRBD1 (6 bases). Trimming took 0 bases from V and 2 from J, leaving 11 bases between them. Germline values: CDR1 LGHNA, CDR2 YSLEER. This CDR3 spans 15 amino acids.

This rearrangement joins TRBV25-1 to TRBJ1-1; D is undetermined. The CDR3 length is 14 residues. Trimming removed 3 bases from V and 3 bases from J, with 11 bases in between. Looked up from germline, CDR1 is MGHDK and CDR2 is SYGVNS. The DNA for the CDR3 is TGTGCCAGCAGTGATTCCACTGGTCACACTGAAGCTTTCTTT. Translated, it gives CASSDSTGHTEAFF.